This T cell receptor (beta chain) was sequenced in a study of shared clonotypes between healthy human individuals (dated by TCRdb to the early 2020s). In terms of the full investigation: A few men and two women, aged 18 to 49 years, made up the cohort. For each donor, CD4 naive and CD4 memory were each given three plates, CD8 naive was given two plates, and CD8 memory was given one plate. The study deeply sequenced blood TCR repertoires of five healthy adults to estimate repertoire size and the extent of clonotype sharing between individuals. To increase sequencing depth and limit assay-specific biases, TCR repertoire library preparation and sequencing were carried out by different laboratories using diverse techniques. Leukapheresis yielded between about 0.9 and 9 billion PBMCs per donor.

Results the study describes overall, beyond this receptor: Even with the large sequencing depth, rarefaction of the sorted-subset datasets indicated that sequencing was incomplete. Sampling was restricted to blood, and TCR repertoires in tissues likely differ from the TCR repertoires found in blood. Pairwise subsampling indicated that sequencing depth was expected to affect the degree of clonotype sharing among donors. Naive subsets generally had larger estimated clonotype richness than memory subsets did. Because the study included only a small number of donors, the genetic and exposure-history diversity represented was limited. Across four donors, roughly 5% of naive CD4, roughly 3.5% of naive CD8, 2% to 2.5% of memory CD4, and approximately 0.4% of memory CD8 clonotypes were shared. Higher generation probabilities were observed for clonotypes shared by all four sorted-subset donors than for non-shared clonotypes.

V sheds 2 bases and J sheds 7 bases, leaving 9 bases between their ends. The germline V gene gives CDR1 as MNHEY and CDR2 as SVGAGI. The CDR3 contains 13 residues, cysteine and phenylalanine counted. CDR3 DNA is the only sequence kept; it has 39 bases, read in frame from the first base. Using the deep immunoSEQ assay, TCR CDR3 regions were amplified from genomic DNA by multiplex PCR. Extracted genomic DNA from each cell subset was distributed evenly across all wells of several immunoSEQ 96-well plates, and each plate was treated as a replicate. For sorted subsets, approximately 0.2 ug of genomic DNA, equivalent to some 30,000 T cell genomes, went into each replicate PCR. Purified libraries were measured with a Qubit 3.0 fluorometer, size-checked on a Bioanalyzer 2100, and measured again with the KAPA Library Quantification kit. A separate single-read 150-cycle Illumina NextSeq 550 flow cell was used to sequence each immunoSEQ 96-well plate. The source study handled its data this way. Because the immunoSEQ output held only junctional sequences and lacked quality scores, the filtering could not match the filtering applied to full-length reads. To assign V/J genes and CDR3, sequences were annotated against IMGT germline references using PyIR, a Python wrapper for IgBLAST v1.9. Reads were filtered out if the reads had weak V/J assignments (E-value above 1e-6), no CDR3, stop codons, out-of-frame junctions, or ambiguous translated residues. V3J clonotypes were defined as sequences sharing the same inferred V gene, J gene, and CDR3 amino acid sequence. Percentage overlap between repertoires was computed as shared unique clonotypes divided by the size of the smaller repertoire. Richness of each repertoire was evaluated using RTK rarefaction, the Chao1 estimator, and Recon v2.1 estimates of unobserved clonotypes. Generation probabilities for all TCRbeta clonotypes obtained by the gDNA method from four donors were computed using OLGA. The source is immuneACCESS, and TCRdb retained only in-frame sequences with V and J called. Part of the clones is not carried over; for the studies checked, unresolved V genes explain less than half of this, and the remainder is unexplained. The V and J calls and clone size are taken from that table; D and trimming were inferred from the DNA. Within this sample are over 2,000,000 clones, with just under 95% of them counted one time only. Jointly, the top ten make up around 1.8% of the sample.

CD8 naive samples consisted of CD45RO-negative cells that were positively selected for CCR7, yielding a CD45RA+CCR7+ population without TemRA cells. The donors were healthy, HIV-negative adults with no recently reported acute infections or vaccinations. Only Caucasian adults living in Nashville, Tennessee, USA were represented among the donors. After blood collection by leukapheresis, PBMCs were isolated using Ficoll-Histopaque density gradient centrifugation and then cryopreserved in the vapor phase of liquid nitrogen. Purity and quantity of every magnetically sorted T cell population were checked by analytical flow cytometry. From each sorted fraction, genomic DNA was isolated and quantified by UV absorbance on a Nanodrop 2000c. Concerning this clone itself: Which antigen it targets is not known. No base quality values were provided; no much bigger clone lies one nucleotide off.

Sequenced input: naive CD8+ T cells from PBMCs. This sample's cell subset or site label indicates: CD45RA+CCR7+. Here the chain combines TRBV6-5 and TRBJ1-5; no D gene is confidently identified. The source of this sequence is a man between 18 and 29 years old in good health. Some clones in this sample may be carry-over from other donors' samples. The CDR3 in this case is CASSYRLNQPQHF. The DNA is as follows: TGTGCCAGCAGTTACAGGCTAAACCAGCCCCAGCATTTT.